This T cell receptor beta chain derives from a study of blood T cell repertoires in COVID-19. Study-level information: The United States, Italy and Spain provided the acute and convalescent COVID-19 samples. From T cells, B-cell-depleted T cells, or PBMCs came the material, which was cDNA or gDNA.

Concerning this clone itself: This specimen includes other DNA sequences encoding the same CDR3.

In the study's own analysis: Amplification from reference gene primers served as the basis for estimated nucleated cell counts. This table comes from immunoSEQ multiplex PCR, and its TCRdb copy is limited to in-frame clones, with some not included. V and J calls and clone size are those listed in that table; D and trimming were worked out from the DNA. The data show a few hundred thousand clones, about 82% seen once. CDR3 length: 14 amino acids. Germline values: CDR1 SNHLY, CDR2 FYNNEI. The J segment lost 5 bases and the V segment lost 6 bases, leaving 6 bases of the junction unmatched. The V call is TRBV2, the J call TRBJ1-5; 8 nucleotides match TRBD1. The receptor was derived from a woman older than 75 with acute or convalescent COVID-19. Sequenced material: peripheral blood. The CDR3 protein is CASSPRGRDQPQHF. DNA of the CDR3: TGTGCCAGCAGCCCCAGGGGGCGAGATCAGCCCCAGCATTTT.